The TCR beta chain under discussion was sequenced for a study of blood T cells in healthy people across ages. Study in general: Per two T cells, template switching captured roughly one barcoded beta molecule. Whole-study findings and limits: Unknown donor CMV status possibly confounded expanded clonotype changes.

Per the germline V gene, CDR1 is SGHAT and CDR2 is FQNNGV. V was clipped by 1 base and J by 6 bases, with 11 bases between them. This CDR3 has 14 amino acids. Next came a second PCR, run for about 7 to 12 cycles, which used a sample-barcoded 5' primer along with a J-beta primer mix. TCRdb re-called the 5' RACE reads with MiXCR, one entry per CDR3 protein. The sample holds about 680,000 distinct CDR3 sequences, roughly 50% seen once. They isolated at least 6 million PBMCs from each sample. Remarks on this clonotype: Antigen unknown.

The chain employs TRBV11-2 and TRBJ2-3; D not certain. The sequence came from an older woman in good health. The sample comprised blood. The CDR3 reads CASSLGLIADTQYF. The CDR3, as DNA: TGTGCCAGCAGCTTAGGGTTGATTGCCGATACGCAGTATTTT.